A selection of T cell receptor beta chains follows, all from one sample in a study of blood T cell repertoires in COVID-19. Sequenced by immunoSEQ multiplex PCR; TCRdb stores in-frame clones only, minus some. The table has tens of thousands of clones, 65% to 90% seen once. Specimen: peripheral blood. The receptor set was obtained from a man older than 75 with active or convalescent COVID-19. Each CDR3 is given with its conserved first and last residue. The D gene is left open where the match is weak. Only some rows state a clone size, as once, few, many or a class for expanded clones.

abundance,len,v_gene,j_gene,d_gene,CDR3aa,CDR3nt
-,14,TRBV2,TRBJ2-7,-,CASSGGSLSYEQYF,TGTGCCAGCAGTGGGGGCTCCCTATCCTACGAGCAGTACTTC
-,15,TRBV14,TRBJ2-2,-,CASSQLTGNTGELFF,TGTGCCAGCAGCCAGCTTACAGGCAACACCGGGGAGCTGTTTTTT
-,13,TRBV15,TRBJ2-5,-,CATSWGRSETQYF,TGTGCCACCAGCTGGGGGCGGTCAGAGACCCAGTACTTC
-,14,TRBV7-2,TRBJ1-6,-,CASSLGVRNSPLHF,TGTGCCAGCAGCTTAGGCGTGCGGAATTCACCCCTCCACTTT
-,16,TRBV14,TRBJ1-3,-,CASSQGQTHSGNTIYF,TGTGCCAGCAGCCAGGGGCAGACCCACTCTGGAAACACCATATATTTT
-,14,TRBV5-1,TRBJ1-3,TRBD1,CASSPGTGSDTIYF,TGCGCCAGCAGCCCCGGGACAGGGAGTGACACCATATATTTT
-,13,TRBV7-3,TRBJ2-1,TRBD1,CASSTDRGNEQFF,TGTGCCAGCAGCACGGACAGGGGGAATGAGCAGTTCTTC
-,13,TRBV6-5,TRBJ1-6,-,CASTGMPNSPLHF,TGTGCCAGCACCGGGATGCCTAATTCACCCCTCCACTTT
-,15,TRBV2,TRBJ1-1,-,CASSNDRQALWEAFF,TGTGCCAGCAGTAATGACAGGCAGGCTTTATGGGAAGCTTTCTTT
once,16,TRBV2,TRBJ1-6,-,CASSVWSGSYNSPLHF,TGTGCCAGCAGTGTTTGGTCGGGCTCCTATAATTCACCCCTCCACTTT
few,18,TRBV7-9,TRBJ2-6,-,CASSPERVWYSGANVLTF,TGTGCCAGCAGCCCCGAGCGGGTCTGGTACTCTGGGGCCAACGTCCTGACTTTC
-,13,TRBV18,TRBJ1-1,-,CASSQQENTEAFF,TGTGCCAGCTCACAACAGGAGAACACTGAAGCTTTCTTT
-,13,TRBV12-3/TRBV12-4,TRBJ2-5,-,CASSLHLQETQYF,TGTGCCAGCAGTTTACACCTACAAGAGACCCAGTACTTC
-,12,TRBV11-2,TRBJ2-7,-,CASSSISSEQYF,TGTGCCAGCAGCTCGATTTCCAGTGAGCAGTACTTC
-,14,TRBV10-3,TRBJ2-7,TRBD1,CAISDGTGLSEQYF,TGTGCCATCAGTGACGGGACAGGGTTGAGCGAGCAGTACTTC
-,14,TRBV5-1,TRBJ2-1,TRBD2,CASSLTSGSGEQFF,TGCGCCAGCAGCTTGACGAGCGGGAGCGGCGAGCAGTTCTTC
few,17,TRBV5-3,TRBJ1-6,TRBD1,CARSFLQGASYNSPLHF,TGTGCCAGAAGCTTCCTACAGGGGGCCTCCTATAATTCACCCCTCCACTTT
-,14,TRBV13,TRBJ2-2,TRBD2,CASSFGRETGELFF,TGTGCCAGCAGCTTTGGGCGGGAGACCGGGGAGCTGTTTTTT
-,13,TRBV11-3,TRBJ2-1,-,CASSWGHYNEQFF,TGTGCCAGCAGCTGGGGACACTACAATGAGCAGTTCTTC
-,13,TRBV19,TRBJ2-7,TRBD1,CASSRTGLGEQYF,TGTGCCAGTAGTAGGACAGGGCTCGGCGAGCAGTACTTC
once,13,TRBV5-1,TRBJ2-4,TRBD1,CASSWDRGNIQYF,TGCGCCAGCAGCTGGGACAGGGGAAACATTCAGTACTTC
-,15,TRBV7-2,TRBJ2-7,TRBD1,CASRNAGTGTYEQYF,TGTGCCAGCAGAAACGCCGGGACAGGGACCTACGAGCAGTACTTC
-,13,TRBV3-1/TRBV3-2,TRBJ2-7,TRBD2,CASSPGGIHEQYF,TGTGCCAGCAGCCCGGGGGGGATCCACGAGCAGTACTTC
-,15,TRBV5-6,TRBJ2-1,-,CASSLGAGRNNEQFF,TGTGCCAGCAGCTTGGGGGCGGGGCGGAACAATGAGCAGTTCTTC
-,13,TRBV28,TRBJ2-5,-,CASSFSSQETQYF,TGTGCCAGCAGTTTCTCTAGTCAAGAGACCCAGTACTTC
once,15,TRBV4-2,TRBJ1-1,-,CASSQEGRVGTEAFF,TGTGCCAGCAGCCAAGAAGGCAGGGTGGGCACTGAAGCTTTCTTT
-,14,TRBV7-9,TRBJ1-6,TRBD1,CASSTGTDNSPLHF,TGTGCCAGCAGCACCGGGACAGATAATTCACCCCTCCACTTT
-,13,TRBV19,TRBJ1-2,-,CASSIGQEYGYTF,TGTGCCAGTAGTATTGGGCAGGAATATGGCTACACCTTC
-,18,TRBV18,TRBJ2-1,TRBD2,CASSPEMIAGDLSHEQFF,TGTGCCAGCTCACCCGAAATGATAGCGGGGGACCTAAGTCATGAGCAGTTCTTC
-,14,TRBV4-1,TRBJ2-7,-,CASSQDGPPYEQYF,TGCGCCAGCAGCCAAGATGGGCCCCCCTACGAGCAGTACTTC
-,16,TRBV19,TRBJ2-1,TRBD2,CASSAPWTSGGIEQFF,TGTGCCAGTAGTGCCCCTTGGACTAGCGGGGGGATAGAGCAGTTCTTC
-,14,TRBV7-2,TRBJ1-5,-,CASSFGQGNQPQHF,TGTGCCAGCAGCTTTGGGCAGGGCAATCAGCCCCAGCATTTT
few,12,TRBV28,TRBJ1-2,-,CASSPRGSGYTF,TGTGCCAGCAGTCCTCGCGGGAGTGGCTACACCTTC
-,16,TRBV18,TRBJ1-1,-,CASSPRTVTLNTEAFF,TGTGCCAGCTCACCTCGGACAGTGACCTTGAACACTGAAGCTTTCTTT
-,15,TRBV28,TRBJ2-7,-,CASSFMGRSSYEQYF,TGTGCCAGCAGTTTCATGGGGAGGAGCTCCTACGAGCAGTACTTC
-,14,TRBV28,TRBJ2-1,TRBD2,CASRPTSGIYEQFF,TGTGCCAGCAGACCGACTAGCGGGATCTATGAGCAGTTCTTC
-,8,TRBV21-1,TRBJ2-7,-,CASSLRDF,TGTGCCAGCAGCCTCCGGGACTTC
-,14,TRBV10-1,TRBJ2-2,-,CASSLSQGTGELFF,TGCGCCAGCAGTCTATCACAGGGAACCGGGGAGCTGTTTTTT
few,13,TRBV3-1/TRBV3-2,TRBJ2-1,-,CASSQTLNNEQFF,TGTGCCAGCAGCCAAACTCTAAACAATGAGCAGTTCTTC
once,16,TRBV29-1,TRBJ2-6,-,CSVARDIDSGANVLTF,TGCAGCGTCGCTCGGGACATCGACTCTGGGGCCAACGTCCTGACTTTC
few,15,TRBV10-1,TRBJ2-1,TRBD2,CASSDDGGAVDEQFF,TGCGCCAGCAGTGACGACGGGGGGGCCGTCGATGAGCAGTTCTTC
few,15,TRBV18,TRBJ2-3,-,CASSIRGENTDTQYF,TGTGCCAGCTCAATACGGGGAGAGAACACAGATACGCAGTATTTT
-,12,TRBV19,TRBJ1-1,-,CASSTRNSEAFF,TGTGCCAGTAGTACCCGGAACAGCGAAGCTTTCTTT
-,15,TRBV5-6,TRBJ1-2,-,CASSLGRYTNYGYTF,TGTGCCAGCAGCTTGGGGCGGTATACTAACTATGGCTACACCTTC
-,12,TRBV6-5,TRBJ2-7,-,CASRPGVYEQYF,TGTGCCAGCAGGCCAGGGGTCTACGAGCAGTACTTC
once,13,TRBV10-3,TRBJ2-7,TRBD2,CASGGASSYEQYF,TGTGCCTCGGGGGGGGCCAGCTCCTACGAGCAGTACTTC
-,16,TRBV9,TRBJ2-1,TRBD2,CASSFRTSGGSNEQFF,TGTGCCAGCAGCTTCCGGACTAGCGGGGGATCGAATGAGCAGTTCTTC
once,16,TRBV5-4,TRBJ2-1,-,CASSPQGTGRYNEQFF,TGTGCCAGCAGCCCGCAGGGAACGGGGAGGTACAATGAGCAGTTCTTC
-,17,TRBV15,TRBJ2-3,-,CATSRYRGGDSTDTQYF,TGTGCCACCAGCAGGTATCGGGGCGGGGACAGCACAGATACGCAGTATTTT
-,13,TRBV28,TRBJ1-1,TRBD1,CASSQDREAEAFF,TGTGCCAGCAGTCAGGACAGGGAGGCTGAAGCTTTCTTT
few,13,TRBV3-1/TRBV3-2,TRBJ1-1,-,CASLTPGSTEAFF,TGTGCCAGCCTAACCCCGGGGAGCACTGAAGCTTTCTTT
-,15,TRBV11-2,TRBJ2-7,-,CASSLAGGASYEQYF,TGTGCCAGCAGCTTAGCGGGGGGCGCCTCCTACGAGCAGTACTTC